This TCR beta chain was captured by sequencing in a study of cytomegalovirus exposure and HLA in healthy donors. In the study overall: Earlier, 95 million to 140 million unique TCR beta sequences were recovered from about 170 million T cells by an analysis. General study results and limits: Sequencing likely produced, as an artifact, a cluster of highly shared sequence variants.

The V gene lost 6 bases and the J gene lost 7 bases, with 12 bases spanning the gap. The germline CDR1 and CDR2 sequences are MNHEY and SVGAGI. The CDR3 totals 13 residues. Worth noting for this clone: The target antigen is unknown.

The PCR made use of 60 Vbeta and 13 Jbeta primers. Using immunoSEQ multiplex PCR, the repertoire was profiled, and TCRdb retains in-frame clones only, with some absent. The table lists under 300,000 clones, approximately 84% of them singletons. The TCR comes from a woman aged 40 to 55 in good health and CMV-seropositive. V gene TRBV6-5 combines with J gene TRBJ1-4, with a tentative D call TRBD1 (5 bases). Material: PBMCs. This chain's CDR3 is CASRASGSEKLFF. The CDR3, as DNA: TGTGCCAGCAGAGCTTCAGGGTCTGAAAAACTGTTTTTT.